This TCR beta chain is drawn from a study of shared clonotypes between healthy human individuals. Study conclusions and caveats: A small donor pool kept down the genetic and exposure-history diversity that was represented.

In regard to this clone: Its antigen is unidentified.

Over several immunoSEQ plates, each subset's genomic DNA was distributed in even portions. Some clones are missing from TCRdb's copy, which holds only in-frame ones; the method was immunoSEQ multiplex PCR. Of under 1,100,000 clones in the sample, around 74% are singletons; the top ten hold approximately 1.3%. Germline loops: CDR1 MNHNY, CDR2 SVGAGI (reference sequence). The CDR3 has 14 amino acids. V lost 6 bases to trimming and J lost 0 bases; unmatched junction nucleotides: 4. The sample taken for sequencing was memory CD4+ T cells sorted from blood. Indicated subset: CD45RA-negative fraction. The chain joins TRBV6-6 to TRBJ1-1; 7 bases line up with TRBD1. This TCR was recovered from a man aged 18 to 30 in good health. In nucleotides, the CDR3 is TGTGCCAGCAGCCAGGGGACAGTGAACACTGAAGCTTTCTTT. Protein sequence: CASSQGTVNTEAFF.